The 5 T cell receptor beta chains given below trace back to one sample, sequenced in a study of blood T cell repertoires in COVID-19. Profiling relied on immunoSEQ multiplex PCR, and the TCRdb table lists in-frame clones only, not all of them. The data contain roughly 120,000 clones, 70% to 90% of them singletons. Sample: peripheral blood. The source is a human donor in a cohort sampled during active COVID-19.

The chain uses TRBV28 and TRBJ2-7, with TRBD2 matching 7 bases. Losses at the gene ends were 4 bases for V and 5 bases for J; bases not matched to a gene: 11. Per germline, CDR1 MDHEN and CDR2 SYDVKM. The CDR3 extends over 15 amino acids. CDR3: CASSSGAGVVHEQYF. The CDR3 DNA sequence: TGTGCCAGCAGTTCCGGGGCGGGAGTTGTCCACGAGCAGTACTTC.

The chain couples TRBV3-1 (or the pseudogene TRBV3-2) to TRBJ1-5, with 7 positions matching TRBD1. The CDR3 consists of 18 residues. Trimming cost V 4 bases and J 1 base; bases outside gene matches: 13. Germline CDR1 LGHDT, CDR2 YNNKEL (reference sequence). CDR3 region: CASSLNRGVRGSNQPQHF. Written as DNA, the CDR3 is TGTGCCAGCAGCCTCAACAGAGGCGTCAGGGGGAGCAATCAGCCCCAGCATTTT.

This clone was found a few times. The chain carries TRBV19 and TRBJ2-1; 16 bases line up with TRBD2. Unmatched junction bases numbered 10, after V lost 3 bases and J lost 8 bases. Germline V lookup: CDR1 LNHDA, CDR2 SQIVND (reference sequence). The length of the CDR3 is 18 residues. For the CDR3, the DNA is TGTGCCAGTAGTATGTTGGGGGGACTAGCGGGAGGGCCCCATGAGCAGTTCTTC. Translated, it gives CASSMLGGLAGGPHEQFF.

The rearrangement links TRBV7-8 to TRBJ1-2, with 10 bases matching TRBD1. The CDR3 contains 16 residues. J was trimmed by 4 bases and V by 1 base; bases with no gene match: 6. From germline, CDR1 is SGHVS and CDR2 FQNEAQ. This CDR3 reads CASSLVRGTGAYGYTF. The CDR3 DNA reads TGTGCCAGCAGCTTAGTGCGAGGGACAGGGGCCTATGGCTACACCTTC. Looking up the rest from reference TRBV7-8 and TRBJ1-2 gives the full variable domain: GAGVSQSPRYKVAKRGQDVALRCDPISGHVSLFWYQQALGQGPEFLTYFQNEAQLDKSGLPSDRFFAERPEGSVSTLKIQRTQQEDSAVYLCASSLVRGTGAYGYTFGSGTRLTVV.

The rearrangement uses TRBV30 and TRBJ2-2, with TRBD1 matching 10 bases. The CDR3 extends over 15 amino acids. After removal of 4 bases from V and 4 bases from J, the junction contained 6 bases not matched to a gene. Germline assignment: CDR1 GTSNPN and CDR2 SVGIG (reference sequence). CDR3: CAWNPTGGPTGELFF. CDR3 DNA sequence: TGTGCCTGGAACCCGACAGGGGGCCCCACCGGGGAGCTGTTTTTT. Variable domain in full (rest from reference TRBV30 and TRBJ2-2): SQTIHQWPATLVQPVGSPLSLECTVEGTSNPNLYWYRQAAGRGLQLLFYSVGIGQISSEVPQNLSASRPQDRQFILSSKKLLLSDSGFYLCAWNPTGGPTGELFFGEGSRLTVL.